Sequencing of this T cell receptor beta chain was carried out in a study of blood T cell repertoires in COVID-19. Study at large: Samples of COVID-19 (acute and convalescent) were obtained from the United States, Italy and Spain.

Germline-derived CDR1 and CDR2 are SGDLS and YYNGEE. Trimming took 5 bases from V and 1 from J; bases not matched to a gene: 3. The CDR3 consists of 17 residues. In the authors' methods: Reference gene primer amplification in the assay estimated nucleated cell counts. The repertoire was sequenced with immunoSEQ multiplex PCR; TCRdb's copy has only in-frame clones and lacks some. The V and J calls and the clone size are those of that table, but D and trimming were determined from the DNA. The table lists a few hundred thousand clones, 85% to 90% of them singletons. The source material was peripheral blood. The sequence came from a woman aged 40 to 50 with acute or convalescent COVID-19. This chain uses TRBV9 with TRBJ2-2; 15 bases agree with TRBD2. CDR3 amino acids: CASSRTSGGENTGELFF. The CDR3 DNA is TGTGCCAGCAGTAGGACTAGCGGGGGGGAGAACACCGGGGAGCTGTTTTTT.